This paragraph covers one TCR beta chain sequence. The method was immunoSEQ multiplex PCR; TCRdb's version includes in-frame clones alone and lacks a portion of them. The data contain 150,000 or so clones, roughly 82% of them singletons. The data stem from a study of blood T cell repertoires in COVID-19. On the study more broadly: Collection of acute and convalescent COVID-19 samples took place in the United States, Italy and Spain.

Enrolment of Seattle patients took place during active infection, and they were followed longitudinally. The origin of this receptor is a woman between 40 and 55 years old with COVID-19, enrolled during active disease. Specimen: peripheral blood.

The CDR3 DNA is TGTGCCAGCAGCTTAGATCGGGGGTCTGAGACCCAGTACTTC. Amino acids: CASSLDRGSETQYF. The chain uses TRBV7-8 and TRBJ2-5; perhaps TRBD2 as D (6 bases). From germline, CDR1 is SGHVS and CDR2 FQNEAQ. V lost 1 base, J lost 5 bases, and 11 bases lay in between. The CDR3 is 14 amino acids.